This is a list of T cell receptor beta chains from one sample in a study of persistence of HIV-infected CD4 T cells. The antigens these receptors bind are not known. Measured with immunoSEQ multiplex PCR; TCRdb has only the in-frame clones, and not every one. The sample holds tens of thousands of clones, roughly four fifths seen once. The source material was CD4+ T cells sorted from PBMCs after approximately 19-hour stimulation, sampled from a patient who received antiretroviral therapy. The receptors originated from an adult woman with HIV who was CMV-seropositive. Each CDR3 is given with its conserved first and last residue. The D gene is left open where the match is weak. The size entry is marked missing in some rows and otherwise reads once, few, many or a size class.

>NA|TRBV3-1/TRBV3-2|TRBD2|TRBJ2-3|16
CASSPTSGGPTDTQYF
TGTGCCAGCAGCCCGACCAGCGGGGGGCCAACAGATACGCAGTATTTT
>few|TRBV12-5|NA|TRBJ1-1|13
CASGFAIDTEAFF
TGTGCTAGTGGTTTTGCAATCGACACTGAAGCTTTCTTT
>NA|TRBV7-8|TRBD1|TRBJ1-3|16
CASSSGQGRGGNTIYF
TGTGCCAGCAGCTCAGGACAGGGCCGGGGTGGAAACACCATATATTTT
>NA|TRBV2|NA|TRBJ2-2|15
CASTPGHQNTGELFF
TGTGCCAGCACGCCCGGACACCAGAACACCGGGGAGCTGTTTTTT
>NA|TRBV7-2|NA|TRBJ1-1|13
CASSPEGGLEAFF
TGTGCCAGCAGCCCCGAGGGGGGGCTGGAAGCTTTCTTT
>NA|TRBV2|NA|TRBJ2-7|12
CASRTGFHEQYF
TGTGCCAGCAGGACAGGATTCCATGAGCAGTACTTC
>NA|TRBV5-4|TRBD1|TRBJ2-5|16
CASSLRGDRGRETQYF
TGTGCCAGCAGCTTGAGAGGGGACAGGGGGCGGGAGACCCAGTACTTC
>NA|TRBV10-2|TRBD2|TRBJ2-5|14
CASSESGRGETQYF
TGCGCCAGCAGTGAGAGCGGGAGGGGAGAGACCCAGTACTTC
>NA|TRBV19|TRBD1|TRBJ2-1|13
CASSARQGAVRFF
TGTGCCAGTAGTGCCCGACAGGGGGCGGTAAGGTTCTTC
>NA|TRBV28|NA|TRBJ2-2|13
CASSLGTPGELFF
TGTGCCAGCAGTTTAGGGACACCAGGGGAGCTGTTTTTT
>NA|TRBV2|NA|TRBJ1-3|17
CASSEAGAQPSGNTIYF
TGTGCCAGCAGTGAAGCTGGGGCGCAACCCTCTGGAAACACCATATATTTT
>NA|TRBV6-5|NA|TRBJ2-5|14
CASSSGSPQETQYF
TGTGCCAGCAGTTCTGGGAGTCCCCAGGAGACCCAGTACTTC
>NA|TRBV2|NA|TRBJ2-7|14
CASSPGRGSYEQYF
TGTGCCAGCAGCCCAGGCCGAGGGTCCTACGAGCAGTACTTC
>NA|TRBV19|NA|TRBJ1-2|16
CASSPRHNGAPYGYTF
TGTGCCAGTAGTCCCCGACACAACGGGGCCCCCTATGGCTACACCTTC
>NA|TRBV29-1|NA|TRBJ2-7|12
CSVVLVSYEQYF
TGCAGCGTTGTTTTGGTCTCCTACGAGCAGTACTTC
>NA|TRBV20-1|NA|TRBJ2-3|15
CSASLQGWGTDTQYF
TGCAGTGCTAGTCTGCAGGGTTGGGGCACAGATACGCAGTATTTT
>once|TRBV3-1/TRBV3-2|NA|TRBJ2-5|15
CASSQDQTFQETQYF
TGTGCCAGCAGCCAAGACCAGACATTTCAAGAGACCCAGTACTTC
>NA|TRBV4-1|TRBD2|TRBJ2-1|16
CASSQEGAGGYNEQFF
TGCGCCAGCAGCCAAGAAGGCGCGGGGGGTTACAATGAGCAGTTCTTC
>few|TRBV29-1|NA|TRBJ1-1|15
CSVGEGGLANTEAFF
TGCAGCGTGGGCGAGGGAGGGTTGGCGAACACTGAAGCTTTCTTT
>NA|TRBV28|NA|TRBJ2-3|14
CASTGDGLTDTQYF
TGTGCCAGCACCGGGGACGGACTCACAGATACGCAGTATTTT
>NA|TRBV24-1|NA|TRBJ1-3|13
CATSKGSGNTIYF
TGTGCCACATCGAAGGGTTCTGGAAACACCATATATTTT
>NA|TRBV18|NA|TRBJ2-5|12
CASSQRGETQYF
TGTGCCAGCTCTCAAAGGGGGGAGACCCAGTACTTC
>NA|TRBV6-5|TRBD1|TRBJ1-1|14
CASSYRQGAWEAFF
TGTGCCAGCAGTTACCGACAGGGGGCATGGGAAGCTTTCTTT
>NA|TRBV5-6|TRBD1|TRBJ1-2|16
CASSSGTGLFNYGYTF
TGTGCCAGCAGCTCAGGGACAGGCTTATTCAACTATGGCTACACCTTC
>NA|TRBV18|TRBD2|TRBJ2-7|13
CASSPGLAGEQYF
TGTGCCAGCTCCCCCGGACTAGCTGGAGAGCAGTACTTC
>NA|TRBV7-8|NA|TRBJ2-1|15
CASSLARERYNEQFF
TGTGCCAGCAGCTTGGCTCGGGAGCGTTACAATGAGCAGTTCTTC
>NA|TRBV6-5|NA|TRBJ1-2|15
CASKTGTPLVYGYTF
TGTGCCAGTAAAACGGGGACACCACTGGTGTATGGCTACACCTTC
>NA|TRBV12-3/TRBV12-4|NA|TRBJ2-7|13
CASGAVRGYEQYF
TGTGCCAGCGGTGCCGTCAGAGGTTACGAGCAGTACTTC
>once|TRBV18|TRBD1|TRBJ1-5|15
CASSPTGTVNQPQHF
TGTGCCAGCTCACCGACAGGGACCGTCAATCAGCCCCAGCATTTT
>NA|TRBV3-1/TRBV3-2|TRBD1|TRBJ1-5|17
CASSQELMTGSNQPQHF
TGTGCCAGCAGCCAAGAATTGATGACAGGGAGCAATCAGCCCCAGCATTTT
>NA|TRBV6-5|TRBD2|TRBJ2-1|16
CASSYPAGGGDNEQFF
TGTGCCAGCAGTTACCCGGCGGGAGGGGGTGACAATGAGCAGTTCTTC
>NA|TRBV5-1|TRBD1|TRBJ1-1|15
CASSTGTDSNTEAFF
TGCGCCAGCAGCACCGGGACAGATTCGAACACTGAAGCTTTCTTT
>NA|TRBV4-3|NA|TRBJ2-2|15
CASSQDIRVTGELFF
TGCGCCAGCAGCCAAGATATAAGGGTAACCGGGGAGCTGTTTTTT
>NA|TRBV7-2|TRBD2|TRBJ2-1|17
CASSPRLTSRSYNEQFF
TGTGCCAGCAGCCCCAGGTTGACTAGCCGCTCCTACAATGAGCAGTTCTTC
>NA|TRBV19|NA|TRBJ1-2|14
CASTSLDRTYGYTF
TGTGCCAGTACCTCTTTGGACAGAACCTATGGCTACACCTTC
>NA|TRBV19|NA|TRBJ1-5|14
CASSISRANQPQHF
TGTGCCAGTAGTATATCCAGGGCCAATCAGCCCCAGCATTTT
>once|TRBV28|NA|TRBJ1-6|17
CASSLLQTLGEDSPLHF
TGTGCCAGCAGTTTGCTCCAAACATTGGGGGAGGACTCACCCCTCCACTTT
>NA|TRBV7-2|NA|TRBJ1-5|15
CASSLDPSSNQPQHF
TGTGCCAGCAGCTTAGATCCGAGTAGCAATCAGCCCCAGCATTTT
>NA|TRBV2|TRBD1|TRBJ2-5|14
CASMGRQGTETQYF
TGTGCCAGCATGGGGCGACAGGGAACAGAGACCCAGTACTTC
>NA|TRBV7-6|TRBD2|TRBJ2-3|17
CASSPRPSGEKSDTQYF
TGTGCCAGCAGCCCCCGACCTAGCGGGGAAAAATCAGATACGCAGTATTTT
>medium-sized|TRBV7-2|NA|TRBJ1-4|15
CASSRSGGAVEKLFF
TGTGCCAGCAGTAGAAGTGGGGGCGCCGTTGAAAAACTGTTTTTT
>NA|TRBV19|NA|TRBJ1-2|16
CASSIDPTGKVDGYTF
TGTGCCAGTAGTATAGATCCTACAGGGAAAGTAGACGGCTACACCTTC
>once|TRBV19|TRBD1|TRBJ1-1|14
CASTRQGGHTEAFF
TGTGCCAGTACCAGACAGGGGGGACACACTGAAGCTTTCTTT
>NA|TRBV7-8|NA|TRBJ2-7|12
CASTWGHYEQYF
TGTGCCAGCACCTGGGGCCACTACGAGCAGTACTTC
>NA|TRBV19|NA|TRBJ1-6|15
CASRTSVSPNSPLHF
TGTGCCAGTAGGACCTCAGTGAGTCCAAATTCACCCCTCCACTTT
>NA|TRBV2|NA|TRBJ1-1|15
CASSEAPGGGTEAFF
TGTGCCAGCAGTGAAGCCCCAGGAGGGGGCACTGAAGCTTTCTTT
>few|TRBV6-5|TRBD2|TRBJ2-1|14
CASQLAGGYNEQFF
TGTGCCAGTCAATTAGCGGGGGGCTACAATGAGCAGTTCTTC
>NA|TRBV6-6|NA|TRBJ1-2|12
CACVDSLYGYTF
TGTGCCTGTGTGGACAGCCTCTATGGCTACACCTTC
>NA|TRBV7-3|TRBD1|TRBJ1-1|14
CASSAGTGNTEAFF
TGTGCCAGCAGCGCCGGGACAGGTAACACTGAAGCTTTCTTT
>NA|TRBV12-5|NA|TRBJ1-1|14
CASGMDSANTEAFF
TGTGCTAGTGGCATGGACAGTGCGAACACTGAAGCTTTCTTT
>few|TRBV6-2/TRBV6-3|NA|TRBJ2-6|15
CASSTRPGGANVLTF
TGTGCCAGCAGTACCAGGCCCGGGGGGGCCAACGTCCTGACTTTC
>NA|TRBV21-1|NA|TRBJ1-1|15
CASSNEGGQDTEAFF
TGTGCCAGCAGCAATGAGGGGGGGCAGGACACTGAAGCTTTCTTT
>once|TRBV6-5|TRBD1|TRBJ1-3|15
CASSNPGTAGNTIYF
TGTGCCAGCAGTAATCCGGGGACAGCTGGAAACACCATATATTTT